The 13 T cell receptor beta chains reported below all come from one sample, sequenced in a study of OX40 agonist ivuxolimab in advanced cancers. Produced via immunoSEQ multiplex PCR; TCRdb's table is partial and in-frame only. The sample yields approximately 52,000 clones, around 84% seen once. The sequencing used CD4+ or CD8+ T cells sorted from blood, collected in a trial of the OX40 agonist ivuxolimab. The receptors stem from an adult with an advanced solid tumor such as melanoma, head and neck, liver or kidney cancer.

This clone was counted a few times. This sequence joins TRBV7-9 and TRBJ1-2, with D hard to call. Looked up from germline, CDR1 is SEHNR and CDR2 is FQNEAQ (reference sequence). Trimming cost V 5 bases and J 4 bases, with 14 bases left between them. This CDR3 comprises 14 residues. The CDR3 coding sequence is TGTGCCAGCAGCCCGAGCGCCCCAGCCTATGGCTACACCTTC. Amino acids: CASSPSAPAYGYTF.

Note on this clone: The sample carries other DNA sequences with the same CDR3. The chain links TRBV7-9 to TRBJ2-1; 10 nucleotides align to TRBD2. Germline-derived CDR1 and CDR2 are SEHNR and FQNEAQ (reference sequence). This CDR3 is built from 16 residues. V dropped 3 bases and J dropped 8; count of bases not matched to a gene: 10. Written as DNA, the CDR3 is TGTGCCAGCAGCTTTTCTAGCGGGAGAAGTGTGGATGAGCAGTTCTTC. Its protein product is CASSFSSGRSVDEQFF.

A note on this clone: Sequence at one end of the junction differs from germline and may be a read error. The V gene is TRBV7-8, the J gene TRBJ2-3; 8 nucleotides line up with TRBD2. The CDR3 is 15 amino acids. Germline loops: CDR1 SGHVS, CDR2 FQNEAQ. DNA for the CDR3: TGTGCCAGCAGCCTAAACCCTCCACTAGCGGATATGCAGTATTTT. Amino acids: CASSLNPPLADMQYF. The whole variable domain, filled in from reference TRBV7-8 and TRBJ2-3, reads GAGVSQSPRYKVAKRGQDVALRCDPISGHVSLFWYQQALGQGPEFLTYFQNEAQLDKSGLPSDRFFAERPEGSVSTLKIQRTQQEDSAVYLCASSLNPPLADMQYFGPGTRLTVL.

The chain has TRBV4-2 and TRBJ1-3; tentative D call: TRBD1 (6 bases). The CDR3 has 15 amino acids. Looked up from germline, CDR1 is LGHNA and CDR2 is YNFKEQ. Trimming cost V 0 bases and J 0 bases, with 6 bases left between them. For the CDR3, the DNA is TGTGCCAGCAGCCAAGAAGGGGGCTCTGGAAACACCATATATTTT. Its translation is CASSQEGGSGNTIYF.

V is TRBV19 and J is TRBJ2-2; 7 bases are a match to TRBD2. This CDR3 has 16 amino acids. Germline CDR1 is LNHDA and CDR2 is SQIVND (reference sequence). V trimming: 3 bases; J trimming: 0 bases; junction bases outside the gene matches: 4. The CDR3 nucleotides read TGTGCCAGTAGTATCAGCGGGACTACGAACACCGGGGAGCTGTTTTTT. Translation gives CASSISGTTNTGELFF. Looking up the rest from reference TRBV19 and TRBJ2-2 gives the full variable domain: DGGITQSPKYLFRKEGQNVTLSCEQNLNHDAMYWYRQDPGQGLRLIYYSQIVNDFQKGDIAEGYSVSREKKESFPLTVTSAQKNPTAFYLCASSISGTTNTGELFFGEGSRLTVL.

The chain joins TRBV5-1 to TRBJ1-1; the D is unclear. CDR3 length: 13 residues. The germline V and J ends were trimmed by 0 bases and 1 base, with 4 bases remaining between them. The germline CDR1 and CDR2 sequences are SGHRS and YFSETQ. The CDR3 reads CASSLETNTEAFF. The CDR3 bases are TGCGCCAGCAGCTTGGAGACGAACACTGAAGCTTTCTTT.

The J gene is TRBJ2-1, the V gene TRBV7-9; D is unresolved. This CDR3 contains 14 residues. Trimming shortened V by 2 bases and J by 7 bases, and 12 bases separated the two germline ends. Germline CDR1 reads SEHNR; CDR2 reads FQNEAQ (reference sequence). The CDR3 DNA reads as TGTGCCAGCAGCTTATCGTATTCTACAAATGAGCAGTTCTTC. Amino acids: CASSLSYSTNEQFF. Full variable domain (rest looked up from reference TRBV7-9 and TRBJ2-1): DTGVSQNPRHKITKRGQNVTFRCDPISEHNRLYWYRQTLGQGPEFLTYFQNEAQLEKSRLLSDRFSAERPKGSFSTLEIQRTEQGDSAMYLCASSLSYSTNEQFFGPGTRLTVL.

The gene calls are TRBV6-1 and TRBJ1-4; D ambiguous. The CDR3 runs 16 residues. Trimming left V 1 base short and J 0 bases short, with 9 bases between. CDR1 is MNHNS, CDR2 SASEGT, per germline. CDR3 loop: CASSEEGGPTNEKLFF. The CDR3 coding sequence is TGTGCCAGCAGTGAAGAAGGCGGGCCAACTAATGAAAAACTGTTTTTT.

This clone was seen only once. The rearrangement links TRBV18 to TRBJ2-7; TRBD2 matches at 7 bases. V lost 3 bases to trimming and J lost 0 bases; unmatched junction nucleotides: 5. This CDR3 has 15 residues. Germline lookup yields CDR1 KGHSH and CDR2 LQKENI. Here the CDR3 DNA reads TGTGCCAGCTCACCCAGGAAGCGGGACTCCTACGAGCAGTACTTC. Translated: CASSPRKRDSYEQYF.

V usage is TRBV7-8 and J usage is TRBJ1-2; unclear D gene. Germline loops: CDR1 SGHVS, CDR2 FQNEAQ. This CDR3 region has 13 residues. Trimming removed 5 bases from V and 2 bases from J, with 9 bases in between. CDR3 nucleotide sequence: TGTGCCAGCAGCCTGGAACAGAACTATGGCTACACCTTC. The encoded protein is CASSLEQNYGYTF.

This chain connects TRBV18 to TRBJ2-2; TRBD2 matches at 8 bases. J lost 4 bases, V lost 4 bases, and 5 bases had no gene match. CDR1 KGHSH and CDR2 LQKENI come from the germline V gene. The CDR3 runs 15 residues. The CDR3 nucleotides read TGTGCCAGCTCACTGAGCGGGGGCCCCACCGGGGAGCTGTTTTTT. Translated: CASSLSGGPTGELFF.

This chain connects TRBV7-9 to TRBJ2-3; the match to TRBD1 covers 7 bases. Germline V gene sequence: CDR1 SEHNR, CDR2 FQNEAQ (reference sequence). Trimming removed 5 bases from V and 3 bases from J; junction bases left unmatched: 11. The CDR3 is made up of 16 amino acids. The CDR3 DNA reads as TGTGCCAGCAGCCCTGAGACAGGGTTTAGGACAGATACGCAGTATTTT. It is translated as CASSPETGFRTDTQYF.

This clone was observed a handful of times. This rearrangement joins TRBV4-1 to TRBJ2-3; D perhaps matches TRBD2 (6 bases). This CDR3 spans 14 amino acids. V was pared by 6 bases and J by 1 base, with 11 bases between. Germline V gives CDR1 MGHRA, CDR2 YSYEKL. CDR3 in amino acids: CASRDSGRTDTQYF. DNA of the CDR3: TGCGCCAGCAGAGATAGCGGCCGCACAGATACGCAGTATTTT.